The present entry profiles one TCR beta chain with its context. The sample comes from a study of technical replicates of blood from a few donors. Produced via immunoSEQ multiplex PCR; TCRdb's table is partial and in-frame only. This sample has around 100,000 clones, with about 95% found just once. The CDR3 runs 19 residues. Germline V gene sequence: CDR1 SGHTA, CDR2 FQGNSA. The V end was cut by 2 bases, the J end by 3 bases, with 22 bases between. The sequencing sample was made of T cells isolated from PBMCs. V usage is TRBV7-2 and J usage is TRBJ2-2; a possible D gene is TRBD2 (6 bases). This sequence was found in a human donor in good health. CDR3 coding DNA: TGTGCCAGCAGCTTAACCCCGAGTTCCGGGGGAGCGCACACCGGGGAGCTGTTTTTT. Protein sequence: CASSLTPSSGGAHTGELFF. Combining the CDR3 with reference TRBV7-2 and TRBJ2-2 gives the whole variable domain GAGVSQSPSNKVTEKGKDVELRCDPISGHTALYWYRQSLGQGLEFLIYFQGNSAPDKSGLPSDRFSAERTGGSVSTLTIQRTQQEDSAVYLCASSLTPSSGGAHTGELFFGEGSRLTVL.